This record covers a single T cell receptor beta chain. The source of the sample is a study of cytomegalovirus exposure and HLA in healthy donors. Use of 60 Vbeta and 13 Jbeta primers characterized the PCR. Only in-frame clones appear in the TCRdb table, and some are missing; sequencing was by immunoSEQ multiplex PCR. The sample yields more than 30,000 clones, roughly 64% seen once. Material: PBMCs. The receptor was derived from a man aged 35-49 years in good health and CMV-seropositive.

CDR3 DNA: TGTGCCAGCAGCTTAGACAACAATCAGCCCCAGCATTTT. Translation: CASSLDNNQPQHF. This chain links TRBV7-8 with TRBJ1-5; no definite D call. This CDR3 is 13 amino acids long. Trimming removed 1 base at V and 3 bases at J, with 4 bases between. The germline gives CDR1 SGHVS, CDR2 FQNEAQ.